Shown below are 16 T cell receptor beta chains from a single sample sequenced in a study of blood T cell repertoires in COVID-19. TCRdb's table, derived via immunoSEQ multiplex PCR, lists solely in-frame clones and lacks some. The data contain some 100,000 clones, roughly 87% of them singletons. Sequenced: peripheral blood. These receptors came from a woman older than 75 with active COVID-19.

CDR3 nucleotide sequence: TGTGCCAGCAGGAAAGGAGCACAAGATACGCAGTATTTT. It specifies CASRKGAQDTQYF. The rearrangement joins TRBV12-3 or TRBV12-4 to TRBJ2-3; no firm D call. V was shortened by 6 bases and J by 5 bases, with 12 bases between the two germline ends. The CDR3 has 13 amino acids.

This clone was recorded a few times. This sequence joins TRBV7-3 and TRBJ2-3; TRBD1 agrees at 7 bases. CDR1 SGHTA and CDR2 FQGTGA come from the germline V gene. The V and J ends lost 5 bases and 6 bases, in that order; junction bases with no gene match: 11. The CDR3 is made up of 15 amino acids. This chain's CDR3 is CASSRGGLPGDTQYF. In nucleotides, the CDR3 is TGTGCCAGCAGCCGAGGGGGCCTACCGGGGGATACGCAGTATTTT.

This sequence joins TRBV7-9 and TRBJ2-7; tentative D call: TRBD1 (7 bases). Trimming removed 6 bases at V and 5 bases at J, with 17 bases between. Germline loops: CDR1 SEHNR, CDR2 FQNEAQ (reference sequence). This CDR3 comprises 14 residues. The CDR3 region is CASRSGGGSDEQYF. The CDR3 nucleotides are TGTGCCAGCAGGTCAGGGGGAGGATCGGACGAGCAGTACTTC.

V and J are TRBV7-6 and TRBJ2-1; possibly TRBD2 for D (5 bases). V was cut by 1 base and J by 1 base, with 11 bases left in between. Germline lookup yields CDR1 SGHVS and CDR2 FNYEAQ. The CDR3 length is 16 residues. The CDR3 nucleotides read TGTGCCAGCAGCTTAGGGCGGAGGAGGTCCTACAATGAGCAGTTCTTC. This codes for CASSLGRRRSYNEQFF.

This chain uses TRBV6-2 or TRBV6-3 with TRBJ2-1; unclear D gene. The CDR3 covers 14 residues. Germline CDR1 reads MNHEY; CDR2 reads SVGEGT. Trimming pared 2 bases from V and 3 bases from J, leaving 8 bases between. In DNA form, the CDR3 reads TGTGCCAGCAGTTACCTTACATACTACAATGAGCAGTTCTTC. This sequence encodes CASSYLTYYNEQFF.

CDR3 bases: TGCGCCAGCAGCCAAGACCTTGGGGCCATTCAGTACTTC. This codes for CASSQDLGAIQYF. This sequence joins TRBV4-3 and TRBJ2-4, with TRBD1 as a possible D gene (5 bases). The germline V gene has CDR1 LGHNA and CDR2 YSLEER. With 0 bases removed from V and 9 bases from J, the gap between germline ends came to 9 bases. The CDR3 contains 13 residues.

The J gene is TRBJ2-1, the V gene TRBV2; D uncertain. The ends were cut back, 3 bases at V and 9 bases at J, with 6 bases in the middle. The germline gives CDR1 SNHLY, CDR2 FYNNEI. This CDR3 comprises 11 residues. CDR3 nucleotide sequence: TGTGCCAGCAGTGAGGTCAGTGAGCAGTTCTTC. It is translated as CASSEVSEQFF.

V gene TRBV3-1 (or the pseudogene TRBV3-2) combines with J gene TRBJ1-1; TRBD1 aligns across 8 bases. V lost 4 bases and J lost 4; bases outside the gene matches: 8. CDR3 size: 15 residues. Germline CDR1 reads LGHDT; CDR2 reads YNNKEL (reference sequence). CDR3 in amino acids: CASSLDRGWSTEAFF. The DNA for the CDR3 is TGTGCCAGCAGCCTCGACAGGGGTTGGAGCACTGAAGCTTTCTTT.

J is TRBJ2-2 and V is TRBV4-1; 7 bases are a match to TRBD2. Trimming at V came to 4 bases and at J to 4 bases, leaving 12 bases not matched to a gene. Germline CDR1 is MGHRA and CDR2 is YSYEKL. The CDR3 runs 17 residues. The CDR3 DNA is TGCGCCAGCAGCCCTCAGGCCGGCAGGGAGGGCACCGGGGAGCTGTTTTTT. This translates into CASSPQAGREGTGELFF.

This chain connects TRBV19 to TRBJ2-2; TRBD2 matches 8 bases. This CDR3 contains 15 residues. Per the germline V gene, CDR1 is LNHDA and CDR2 is SQIVND (reference sequence). J was trimmed by 4 bases and V by 7 bases; bases with no gene match: 8. In nucleotides, the CDR3 is TGTGCCAGTAAACCGGGACTAGTGAGCACCGGGGAGCTGTTTTTT. Translation gives CASKPGLVSTGELFF.

V is TRBV7-3 and J is TRBJ2-1, with TRBD2 matching 8 bases. Trimming at V came to 3 bases and at J to 1 base, leaving 8 bases not matched to a gene. The CDR3 sequence is 17 residues long. CDR1 is SGHTA, CDR2 FQGTGA, per germline. This CDR3 is CASSFGTRRGSYNEQFF. In DNA form, the CDR3 reads TGTGCCAGCAGCTTTGGGACTAGAAGAGGATCCTACAATGAGCAGTTCTTC.

The rearrangement joins TRBV18 to TRBJ1-1; D might be TRBD1 (6 bases). This CDR3 region has 13 residues. The V gene's germline CDR1 is KGHSH and CDR2 LQKENI. Trimming left V 5 bases short and J 3 bases short, with 10 bases between. CDR3 protein: CASSAHRDTEAFF. The CDR3 bases are TGTGCCAGCTCAGCCCACAGGGACACTGAAGCTTTCTTT.

V is TRBV9 and J is TRBJ2-3; D possibly corresponds to TRBD1 (5 bases). Germline lookup yields CDR1 SGDLS and CDR2 YYNGEE. The CDR3 is made up of 15 amino acids. Trimming cost V 0 bases and J 3 bases, with 11 bases left between them. The CDR3 protein is CASSVGQLWTDTQYF. For the CDR3, the DNA is TGTGCCAGCAGCGTAGGACAGTTGTGGACAGATACGCAGTATTTT.

The V and J genes are TRBV7-8 and TRBJ2-7; TRBD1 matches 8 bases. This CDR3 region has 16 residues. The germline V gene encodes CDR1 SGHVS and CDR2 FQNEAQ. V gave up 5 bases and J gave up 1 base; unmatched junction bases: 10. This chain's CDR3 is CASSLLRTGSSYEQYF. Written as DNA, the CDR3 is TGTGCCAGCAGCCTACTCAGGACAGGGTCGTCCTACGAGCAGTACTTC.

This rearrangement joins TRBV2 to TRBJ2-5; 9 bases map to TRBD2. CDR1 and CDR2 from the germline V gene are SNHLY and FYNNEI. Trimming took 7 bases from V and 5 from J; bases not matched to a gene: 14. The CDR3 consists of 16 residues. The CDR3 DNA reads TGTGCCAGCAAGGCTAGCGGGACCATGGGTGGGGAGACCCAGTACTTC. Amino acids: CASKASGTMGGETQYF.

The chain links TRBV9 to TRBJ2-1; TRBD2 agrees at 14 bases. Trimming at V came to 1 base and at J to 7 bases, leaving 1 base not matched to a gene. CDR3 length: 15 residues. The germline V gene has CDR1 SGDLS and CDR2 YYNGEE. The chain's CDR3 is CASSVRLAGGNEQFF. The CDR3 bases are TGTGCCAGCAGCGTAAGACTAGCGGGAGGGAATGAGCAGTTCTTC. The full variable domain, rest sourced from reference TRBV9 and TRBJ2-1, is DSGVTQTPKHLITATGQRVTLRCSPRSGDLSVYWYQQSLDQGLQFLIQYYNGEERAKGNILERFSAQQFPDLHSELNLSSLELGDSALYFCASSVRLAGGNEQFFGPGTRLTVL.